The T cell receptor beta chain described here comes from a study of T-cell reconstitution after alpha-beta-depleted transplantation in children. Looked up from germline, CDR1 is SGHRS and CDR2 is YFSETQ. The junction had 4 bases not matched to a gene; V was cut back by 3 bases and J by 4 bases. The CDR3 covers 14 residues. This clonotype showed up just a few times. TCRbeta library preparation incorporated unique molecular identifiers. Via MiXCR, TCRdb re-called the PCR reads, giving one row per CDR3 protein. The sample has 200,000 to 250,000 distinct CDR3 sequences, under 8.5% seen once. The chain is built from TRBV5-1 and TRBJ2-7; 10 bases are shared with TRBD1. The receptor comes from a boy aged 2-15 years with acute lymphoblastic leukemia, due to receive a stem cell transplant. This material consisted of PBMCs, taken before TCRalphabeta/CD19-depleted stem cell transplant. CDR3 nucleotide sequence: TGCGCCAGCAGCTCGGGACAGGGGAGGTACGAGCAGTACTTC. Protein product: CASSSGQGRYEQYF.